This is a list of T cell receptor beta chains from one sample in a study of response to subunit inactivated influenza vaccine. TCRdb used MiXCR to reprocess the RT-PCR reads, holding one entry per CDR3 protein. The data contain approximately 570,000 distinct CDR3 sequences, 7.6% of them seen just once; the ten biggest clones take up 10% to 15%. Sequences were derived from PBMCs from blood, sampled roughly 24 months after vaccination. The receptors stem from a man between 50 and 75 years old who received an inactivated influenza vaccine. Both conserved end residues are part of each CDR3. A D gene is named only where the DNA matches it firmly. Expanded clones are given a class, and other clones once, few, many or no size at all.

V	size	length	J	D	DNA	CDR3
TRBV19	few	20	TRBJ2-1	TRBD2	TGTGCCAGTAGTATCCGACTAGCGGGGGGTATTGGAAGCTCCTACAATGAGCAGTTCTTC	CASSIRLAGGIGSSYNEQFF
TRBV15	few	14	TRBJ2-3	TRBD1	TGTGCCACCAGCGGACAGGGGCGGGGAGATACGCAGTATTTT	CATSGQGRGDTQYF
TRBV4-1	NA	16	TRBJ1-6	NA	TGCGCCAGCAGCCAAGTAGGGAAGGAGTCTAATTCACCCCTCCACTTT	CASSQVGKESNSPLHF
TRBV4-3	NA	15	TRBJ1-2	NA	TGCGCCAGCAGCCAAGCCCGGACCTTGGGAGGTGGCTACACCTTC	CASSQARTLGGGYTF
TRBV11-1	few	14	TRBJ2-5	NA	NA	CASSSSDRQETQYF
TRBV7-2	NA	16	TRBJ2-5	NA	TGTGCCAGCAGCTTAGTAATGCTACCCTCGGGAGAGACCCAGTACTTC	CASSLVMLPSGETQYF
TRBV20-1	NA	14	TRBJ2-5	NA	TGCAGTGTCCCACCCTACACCCGAGGGGAGACCCAGTACTTC	CSVPPYTRGETQYF
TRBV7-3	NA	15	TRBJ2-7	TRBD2	TGTGCCAGCAGCTTAACTAGCGGGAGTAACTACGAGCAGTACTTC	CASSLTSGSNYEQYF
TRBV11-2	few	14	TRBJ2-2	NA	TGTGCCAGCAGCAGGGACAAGAACACCGGGGAGCTGTTTTTT	CASSRDKNTGELFF
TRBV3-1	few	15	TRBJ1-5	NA	TGTGCCAGCAGCCAAGATATGGCAGGGGCACGGCCCCAGCATTTT	CASSQDMAGARPQHF
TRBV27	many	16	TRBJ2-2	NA	TGTGCCAGCAGTTTAAGTCTCCGGCCTAACACCGGGGAGCTGTTTTTT	CASSLSLRPNTGELFF
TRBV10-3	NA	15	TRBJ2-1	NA	TGTGCCATCAGTGGTCGGGGGGCCCCTTCGGAGGAGCAGTTCTTC	CAISGRGAPSEEQFF
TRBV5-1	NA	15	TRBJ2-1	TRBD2	TGCGCCAGCAGCTTGGCTAGCGGGAGAAGGAATGAGCAGTTCTTC	CASSLASGRRNEQFF
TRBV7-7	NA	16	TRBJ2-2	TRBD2	TGTGCCAGCAGCCGAGGGACTAGCGGGAACACCGGGGAGCTGTTTTTT	CASSRGTSGNTGELFF
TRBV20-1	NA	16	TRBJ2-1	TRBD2	TGCAGTGCTAGATCTCCCGGGACTAGCGGGGCTTATGAGCAGTTCTTC	CSARSPGTSGAYEQFF
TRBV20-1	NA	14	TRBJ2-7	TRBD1	TGCAGTGCTAGGGGCACAGGGGGCGCGTACGAGCAGTACTTC	CSARGTGGAYEQYF
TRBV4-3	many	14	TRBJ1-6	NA	TGCGCCAGCAGCCAAGGATCCTCGGTATCACCCCTCCACTTT	CASSQGSSVSPLHF
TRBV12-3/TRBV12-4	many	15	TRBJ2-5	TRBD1	TGTGCCAGCAGTTTTGGGACAGGGGTCGGGGAGACCCAGTACTTC	CASSFGTGVGETQYF
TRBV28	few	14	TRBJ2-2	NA	TGTGCCACGGCAGGGGACCTGGGAACCGGGGAGCTGTTTTTT	CATAGDLGTGELFF